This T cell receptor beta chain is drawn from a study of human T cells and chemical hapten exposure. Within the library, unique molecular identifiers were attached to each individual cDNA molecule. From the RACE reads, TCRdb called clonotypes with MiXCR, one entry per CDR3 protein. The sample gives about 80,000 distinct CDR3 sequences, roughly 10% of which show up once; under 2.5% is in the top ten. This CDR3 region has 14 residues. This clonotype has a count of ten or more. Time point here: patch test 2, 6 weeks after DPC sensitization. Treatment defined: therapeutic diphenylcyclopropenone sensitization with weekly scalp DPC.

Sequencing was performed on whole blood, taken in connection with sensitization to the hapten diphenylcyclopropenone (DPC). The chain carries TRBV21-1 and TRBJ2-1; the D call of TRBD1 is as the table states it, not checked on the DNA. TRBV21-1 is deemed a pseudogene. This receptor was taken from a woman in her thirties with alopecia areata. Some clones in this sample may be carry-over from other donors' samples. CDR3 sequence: CASSKASCLNEQFF. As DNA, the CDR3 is TGTGCCAGCAGCAAAGCGTCCTGTTTAAATGAGCAGTTCTTC.